This passage covers 27 T cell receptor beta chains from one sample sequenced in a study of blood T cells in healthy people across ages. PCR was performed a second time for about 7 to 11 cycles using a sample-barcoded 5' primer and a J-beta primer mix. TCRdb redid the calling of the 5' RACE reads with MiXCR, one entry per CDR3 protein. The sample yields about 800,000 distinct CDR3 sequences, roughly 60% seen once. The sequenced material came from blood. Every receptor here comes from a man aged 25 to 45 in good health.

V gene TRBV25-1 combines with J gene TRBJ2-7, with 10 bases identical to TRBD2. V shed 6 bases and J 0 bases; nucleotides not matched to a gene: 2. The CDR3 sequence is 14 residues long. The germline CDR1 and CDR2 sequences are MGHDK and SYGVNS. CDR3 loop: CASRGLADSYEQYF. The CDR3 DNA reads as TGTGCCAGCAGAGGACTAGCGGACTCCTACGAGCAGTACTTC.

This clonotype has a handful of counts. This chain uses TRBV27 with TRBJ2-7; 10 bases are a match to TRBD2. From germline, CDR1 is MNHEY and CDR2 SMNVEV (reference sequence). CDR3 length equals 12 residues. The V segment lost 7 bases and the J segment 6 bases; nucleotides outside the gene matches: 3. In nucleotides, the CDR3 is TGTGCCAGCACAAGCGGGAGGGGCGAGCAGTACTTC. Encoded protein: CASTSGRGEQYF.

The chain recombines TRBV7-2 with TRBJ2-3; D not resolved. Germline loops: CDR1 SGHTA, CDR2 FQGNSA. This CDR3 contains 13 residues. The V gene lost 5 bases and the J gene lost 3 bases, with 9 bases spanning the gap. CDR3: CASSRPVTDTQYF. The CDR3 DNA follows: TGTGCCAGCAGCCGGCCGGTAACAGATACGCAGTATTTT.

The genes are TRBV20-1 and TRBJ2-7, with a weak D call TRBD2 (6 bases). Germline V gives CDR1 DFQATT, CDR2 SNEGSKA (reference sequence). The CDR3 runs to 14 residues. V gave up 0 bases and J gave up 3 bases, with 12 bases separating them. Here the CDR3 reads CSARDSGERYEQYF. The DNA for the CDR3 is TGCAGTGCTAGAGATTCGGGGGAGCGCTACGAGCAGTACTTC.

The chain uses TRBV20-1 and TRBJ2-1; possible D gene TRBD2, 5 bases. The CDR3 covers 14 residues. V lost 3 bases, J lost 5 bases, and 14 bases lay in between. Germline CDR1 and CDR2: DFQATT and SNEGSKA (reference sequence). The CDR3 sequence is CSASSREGNNEQFF. CDR3 bases: TGCAGTGCTAGTAGTAGAGAGGGTAACAATGAGCAGTTCTTC.

V and J are TRBV3-1 and TRBJ1-2; unclear D gene. This CDR3 is 14 amino acids long. Trimming took 4 bases from V and 9 from J, leaving 18 bases between them. CDR1 is LGHDT, CDR2 YNNKEL, per germline (reference sequence). As DNA, the CDR3 is TGTGCCAGCAGCCTGCCGCGGATTGGGAGCCGCTACACCTTC. Its protein is CASSLPRIGSRYTF.

This rearrangement joins TRBV13 to TRBJ2-1, with 9 bases lining up with TRBD2. CDR1 PRHDT and CDR2 FYEKMQ come from the germline V gene (reference sequence). This CDR3 contains 17 residues. The V segment lost 6 bases and the J segment 0 bases; nucleotides outside the gene matches: 9. The CDR3 is CASRLPSGVSSYNEQFF. The CDR3 DNA sequence: TGTGCCAGCAGATTACCTAGCGGGGTGAGCTCCTACAATGAGCAGTTCTTC.

This clonotype has at least ten counts. The chain uses TRBV2 and TRBJ1-2, with D maybe TRBD1 (5 bases). The length of the CDR3 is 16 residues. V shed 2 bases and J shed 6 bases, with 19 bases lying between them. The V gene's germline CDR1 is SNHLY and CDR2 FYNNEI. CDR3 bases: TGTGCCAGCAGTGAATATATAGAGACAGCGGGGCATGGCTACACCTTC. It is translated as CASSEYIETAGHGYTF.

The chain combines TRBV10-3 with TRBJ2-7; 14 nucleotides agree with TRBD2. The J call may be wrong; the DNA end is better matched by TRBJ2-5. Per germline, CDR1 ENHRY and CDR2 SYGVKD. This CDR3 has 18 amino acids. For the CDR3, the DNA is TGTGCCATCAGCGCCGGGACTAGCGGGAGCGTGGGGGGCGAGACCCAGTACTTC. Translation: CAISAGTSGSVGGETQYF.

The gene calls are TRBV7-2 and TRBJ2-1; 8 bases map to TRBD2. Germline V gene sequence: CDR1 SGHTA, CDR2 FQGNSA. The V and J ends lost 2 bases and 2 bases, in that order; junction bases with no gene match: 2. The length of the CDR3 is 15 residues. CDR3 sequence reads: CASSLSGSPYNEQFF. The CDR3 DNA reads as TGTGCCAGCAGCTTAAGCGGGAGTCCCTACAATGAGCAGTTCTTC. The whole variable domain, filled in from reference TRBV7-2 and TRBJ2-1, reads GAGVSQSPSNKVTEKGKDVELRCDPISGHTALYWYRQSLGQGLEFLIYFQGNSAPDKSGLPSDRFSAERTGGSVSTLTIQRTQQEDSAVYLCASSLSGSPYNEQFFGPGTRLTVL.

The chain recombines TRBV7-2 with TRBJ1-1; D is unresolved. Deletions cut 5 bases from V and 5 bases from J, with 15 bases between. Germline-derived CDR1 and CDR2 are SGHTA and FQGNSA. The CDR3 has 14 residues. The CDR3 sequence: CASSASTPGTEAFF. The CDR3, as DNA: TGTGCCAGCAGCGCTTCCACTCCGGGGACTGAAGCTTTCTTT.

This clonotype was counted between two and nine times. V gene TRBV27 combines with J gene TRBJ2-3; a weak D match, TRBD2 (6 bases). Trimming cost V 10 bases and J 1 base, with 9 bases left between them. CDR1 and CDR2 (germline): MNHEY, SMNVEV (reference sequence). This CDR3 has 12 residues. Written as DNA, the CDR3 is TGTGCCACGGGGGTAGGCACAGATACGCAGTATTTT. The encoded protein is CATGVGTDTQYF.

V usage is TRBV7-9 and J usage is TRBJ1-1, with D perhaps matching TRBD1 (5 bases). Germline CDR1 is SEHNR and CDR2 is FQNEAQ (reference sequence). The CDR3 loop spans 16 amino acids. Trimming took 5 bases from V and 8 from J, leaving 24 bases between them. CDR3 residues: CASSPAQGHPYGEAFF. DNA for the CDR3: TGTGCCAGCAGCCCAGCCCAGGGCCATCCGTACGGGGAAGCTTTCTTT.

This rearrangement joins TRBV12-5 to TRBJ2-1; D is ambiguous. Trimming stripped 7 bases from V and 3 bases from J, with 16 bases between. CDR3 length: 15 amino acids. Germline V gene lookup returns CDR1 LGHNT and CDR2 FRNRAP. The CDR3 DNA reads as TGTGCTAGTGCCCGCGAGAGCTATCTCTACAATGAGCAGTTCTTC. Translated: CASARESYLYNEQFF.

The rearrangement links TRBV11-2 to TRBJ2-3; 11 bases are shared with TRBD2. This CDR3 contains 15 residues. V shed 4 bases and J 7 bases; nucleotides not matched to a gene: 7. Germline assignment: CDR1 SGHAT and CDR2 FQNNGV. The CDR3 nucleotides are TGTGCCAGCAGCTCCAGACTAGCGGGGAGTCATACGCAGTATTTT. Its translation: CASSSRLAGSHTQYF.

The rearrangement joins TRBV15 to TRBJ2-7; D call uncertain. Trimming took off 3 bases at V and 5 bases at J, with 11 bases between the two ends. CDR1 LNHNV and CDR2 YYDKDF come from the germline V gene (reference sequence). This CDR3 is built from 13 residues. CDR3 bases: TGTGCCACCAGCAGCGTGAGGTGGGACGAGCAGTACTTC. This codes for CATSSVRWDEQYF.

This clonotype was counted only a few times. The V and J genes are TRBV7-2 and TRBJ2-3, with TRBD1 as a possible D gene (5 bases). CDR1 is SGHTA and CDR2 is FQGNSA in the germline V gene. The CDR3 runs 16 residues. Deletions cut 7 bases from V and 1 base from J, with 18 bases between. CDR3 bases: TGTGCCAGCACCCCGATAGGGGCCAGGGGCACAGATACGCAGTATTTT. Its translation: CASTPIGARGTDTQYF. Based on the CDR3 plus reference TRBV7-2 and TRBJ2-3, the full variable domain is GAGVSQSPSNKVTEKGKDVELRCDPISGHTALYWYRQSLGQGLEFLIYFQGNSAPDKSGLPSDRFSAERTGGSVSTLTIQRTQQEDSAVYLCASTPIGARGTDTQYFGPGTRLTVL.

The table lists this clonotype with a count of one. The rearrangement links TRBV7-2 to TRBJ2-2, with D tentatively TRBD2 (6 bases). The CDR3 sequence is 15 residues long. Germline V gene sequence: CDR1 SGHTA, CDR2 FQGNSA. Trimming took 1 base from V and 2 from J, leaving 8 bases between them. The CDR3 nucleotides read TGTGCCAGCAGCTTAGTAGGGACTAACACCGGGGAGCTGTTTTTT. This translates into CASSLVGTNTGELFF.

The chain links TRBV15 to TRBJ2-1; D is uncertain. The V end lost 0 bases, the J end lost 0 bases, and 6 bases lay between the germline ends. The length of the CDR3 is 15 residues. The germline V gene has CDR1 LNHNV and CDR2 YYDKDF (reference sequence). DNA of the CDR3: TGTGCCACCAGCAGAGAGACGGACTCCTACAATGAGCAGTTCTTC. Its protein product is CATSRETDSYNEQFF.

The gene calls are TRBV29-1 and TRBJ1-2; 10 bases align to TRBD1. This CDR3 spans 13 amino acids. Trimming removed 5 bases from V and 7 bases from J; junction bases left unmatched: 7. Germline CDR1 reads SQVTM; CDR2 reads ANQGSEA. CDR3 loop: CSVQDRGAVGYTF. CDR3 bases: TGCAGCGTTCAGGACAGGGGGGCTGTTGGCTACACCTTC.

This clonotype was seen only a few times. This chain's CDR3 is CASIGGTSGSTDTQYF. The CDR3 bases are TGTGCCAGCATTGGGGGGACTAGCGGCAGCACAGATACGCAGTATTTT. This chain uses TRBV6-8 with TRBJ2-3; 11 bases align to TRBD2. J gave up 0 bases and V 7 bases, and 6 bases lay outside the gene matches. Germline V lookup: CDR1 MNHGY, CDR2 SAAAGT. This CDR3 is built from 16 residues.

V and J are TRBV7-8 and TRBJ1-5, with D hard to call. V gave up 5 bases and J gave up 7 bases, with 15 bases separating them. This CDR3 spans 14 amino acids. Per the germline V gene, CDR1 is SGHVS and CDR2 is FQNEAQ. CDR3 coding DNA: TGTGCCAGCAGCCCAGATGAGTTGATGCAGCCCCAGCATTTT. It specifies CASSPDELMQPQHF.

Notes on this clonotype: Given a much more abundant clone one base away, this may be a read error. The chain uses TRBV7-2 and TRBJ2-7; D is possibly TRBD1 (5 bases). The germline gives CDR1 SGHTA, CDR2 FQGNSA. The CDR3 sequence is 14 residues long. The CDR3 protein is CACSTDGQTYEQYF. CDR3 coding DNA: TGTGCCTGCAGTACTGACGGACAAACCTACGAGCAGTACTTC.

The V and J genes are TRBV2 and TRBJ2-3, with TRBD2 matching 11 bases. There are 15 residues in the CDR3. J gave up 4 bases and V 4 bases, and 4 bases lay outside the gene matches. The germline gives CDR1 SNHLY, CDR2 FYNNEI. CDR3 coding DNA: TGTGCCAGCAGTGTAGCGGGAGGGCCCCCAGATACGCAGTATTTT. Amino acid sequence: CASSVAGGPPDTQYF.

This rearrangement joins TRBV20-1 to TRBJ2-7; 10 nucleotides match TRBD2. The last part of the DNA fits TRBJ2-5 better; the J call may be wrong. The CDR3 has 13 residues. The germline V gene has CDR1 DFQATT and CDR2 SNEGSKA (reference sequence). The CDR3 nucleotides read TGCAGTGCGAAAGCGGGGGGGGAGGAGACCCAGTACTTC. Amino acids: CSAKAGGEETQYF.

This clonotype was observed a few times. DNA for the CDR3: TGCGCCAGCAGCCTTCCCGCTGGCGAGCAGTACTTC. Its translation is CASSLPAGEQYF. The chain couples TRBV4-1 to TRBJ2-7, with D unresolved. The CDR3 covers 12 residues. V was cut by 4 bases and J by 6 bases, with 10 bases left in between. The germline V gene has CDR1 MGHRA and CDR2 YSYEKL.

This clonotype has only a few counts. The chain carries TRBV4-1 and TRBJ2-7, with D perhaps matching TRBD1 (6 bases). The CDR3 has 13 residues. Germline V gives CDR1 MGHRA, CDR2 YSYEKL. Trimming removed 3 bases at V and 7 bases at J, with 13 bases between. CDR3: CASSQDEDREQYF. The CDR3 DNA reads as TGCGCCAGCAGCCAGGACGAAGACAGGGAGCAGTACTTC.